The subject of this entry is one T cell receptor (beta chain). What it binds is unknown. V shed 6 bases and J shed 0 bases, with 17 bases lying between them. This CDR3 contains 16 residues. The data originate from a study of blood T cells in healthy people across ages. The wider study: Every two T cells gave about one barcoded beta molecule via template switching.

With a J-beta primer mix and a sample-barcoded 5' primer, a second PCR ran 7 to 11 cycles. One entry per CDR3 protein, called by TCRdb with MiXCR from the 5' RACE reads. Of about 940,000 distinct CDR3 sequences listed, approximately 49% are singletons. Study results and limitations: Comparison with aged donors showed that long-lived donors had more naive CD4+ cells and higher diversity.

The rearrangement joins TRBV12-3 or TRBV12-4 to TRBJ1-2, with D perhaps matching TRBD1 (6 bases). The sequence derives from a man aged 25-40 years in good health. Sequencing was performed on blood. CDR3 residues: CASRNRAWAPNYGYTF. DNA of the CDR3: TGTGCCAGCAGGAACAGGGCCTGGGCCCCTAACTATGGCTACACCTTC.